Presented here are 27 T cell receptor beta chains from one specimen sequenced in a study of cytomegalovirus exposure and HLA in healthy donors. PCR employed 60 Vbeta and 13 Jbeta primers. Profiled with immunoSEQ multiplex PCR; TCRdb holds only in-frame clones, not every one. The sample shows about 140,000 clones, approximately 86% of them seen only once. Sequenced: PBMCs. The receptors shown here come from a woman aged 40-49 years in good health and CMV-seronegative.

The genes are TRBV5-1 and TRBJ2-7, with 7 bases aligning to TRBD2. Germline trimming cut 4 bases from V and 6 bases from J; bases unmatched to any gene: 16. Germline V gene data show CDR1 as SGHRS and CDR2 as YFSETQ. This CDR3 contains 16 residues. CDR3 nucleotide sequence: TGCGCCAGCAGCCTAGAGCCCACCGGGACTACTGGCGAGCAGTACTTC. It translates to CASSLEPTGTTGEQYF.

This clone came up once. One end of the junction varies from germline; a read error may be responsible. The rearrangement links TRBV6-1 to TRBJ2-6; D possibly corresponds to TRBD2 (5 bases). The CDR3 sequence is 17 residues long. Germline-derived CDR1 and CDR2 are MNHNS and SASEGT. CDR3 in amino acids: CAISESNRGSGANVLTF. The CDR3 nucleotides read TGTGCCATCAGTGAGTCCAATCGGGGATCTGGGGCCAACGTCCTGACTTTC.

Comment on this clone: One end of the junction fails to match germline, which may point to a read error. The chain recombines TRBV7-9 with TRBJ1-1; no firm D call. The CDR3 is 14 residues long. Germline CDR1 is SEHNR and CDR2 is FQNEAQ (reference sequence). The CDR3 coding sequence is TGTTCCAGCAGCCTAGCAGAGCCCGCCACTGAAGCTTTCTTT. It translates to CSSSLAEPATEAFF. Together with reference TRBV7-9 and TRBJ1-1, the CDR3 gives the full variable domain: DTGVSQNPRHKITKRGQNVTFRCDPISEHNRLYWYRQTLGQGPEFLTYFQNEAQLEKSRLLSDRFSAERPKGSFSTLEIQRTEQGDSAMYLCSSSLAEPATEAFFGQGTRLTVV.

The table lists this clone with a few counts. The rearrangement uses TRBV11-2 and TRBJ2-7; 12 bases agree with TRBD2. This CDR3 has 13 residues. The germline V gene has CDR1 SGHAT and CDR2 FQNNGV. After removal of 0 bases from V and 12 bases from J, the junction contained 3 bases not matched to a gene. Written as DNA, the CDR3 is TGTGCCAGCAGCTTAGAACTAGCGGGAGGTGTGTACTTC. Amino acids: CASSLELAGGVYF.

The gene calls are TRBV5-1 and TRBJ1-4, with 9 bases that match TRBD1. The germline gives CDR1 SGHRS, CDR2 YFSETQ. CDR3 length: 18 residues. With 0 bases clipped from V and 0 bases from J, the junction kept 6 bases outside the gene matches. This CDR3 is CASSLATGGIATNEKLFF. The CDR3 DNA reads TGCGCCAGCAGCTTGGCGACAGGGGGGATTGCAACTAATGAAAAACTGTTTTTT.

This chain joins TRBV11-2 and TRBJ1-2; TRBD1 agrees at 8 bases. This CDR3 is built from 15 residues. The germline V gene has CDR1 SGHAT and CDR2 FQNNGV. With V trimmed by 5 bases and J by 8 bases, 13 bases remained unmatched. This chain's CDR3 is CASSRTAGTGSGYTF. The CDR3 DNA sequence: TGTGCCAGCAGCAGAACTGCCGGGACAGGATCCGGCTACACCTTC. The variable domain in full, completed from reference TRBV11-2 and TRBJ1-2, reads EAGVAQSPRYKIIEKRQSVAFWCNPISGHATLYWYQQILGQGPKLLIQFQNNGVVDDSQLPKDRFSAERLKGVDSTLKIQPAKLEDSAVYLCASSRTAGTGSGYTFGSGTRLTVV.

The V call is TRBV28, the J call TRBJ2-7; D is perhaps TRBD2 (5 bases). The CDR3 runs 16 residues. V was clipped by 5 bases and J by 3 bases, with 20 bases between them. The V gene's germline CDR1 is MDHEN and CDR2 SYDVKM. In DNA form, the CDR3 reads TGTGCCAGCAGTCCCCTCGACGGAGTGAGGGACTACGAGCAGTACTTC. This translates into CASSPLDGVRDYEQYF.

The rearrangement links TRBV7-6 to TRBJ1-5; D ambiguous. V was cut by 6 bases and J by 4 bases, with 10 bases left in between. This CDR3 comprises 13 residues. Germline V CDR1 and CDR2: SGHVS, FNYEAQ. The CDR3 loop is CASSSGLNQPQHF. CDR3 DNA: TGTGCCAGCAGTTCGGGGTTAAATCAGCCCCAGCATTTT. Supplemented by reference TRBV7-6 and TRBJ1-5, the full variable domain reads GAGVSQSPRYKVTKRGQDVALRCDPISGHVSLYWYRQALGQGPEFLTYFNYEAQQDKSGLPNDRFSAERPEGSISTLTIQRTEQRDSAMYRCASSSGLNQPQHFGDGTRLSIL.

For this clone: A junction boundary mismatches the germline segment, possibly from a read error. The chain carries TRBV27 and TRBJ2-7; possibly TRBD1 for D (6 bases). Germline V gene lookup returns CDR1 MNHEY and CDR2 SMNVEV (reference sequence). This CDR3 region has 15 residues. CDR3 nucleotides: TGTGCCGGCAGTTTACTGGGACACGGGCTCTACGAGCAGTACTTC. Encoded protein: CAGSLLGHGLYEQYF.

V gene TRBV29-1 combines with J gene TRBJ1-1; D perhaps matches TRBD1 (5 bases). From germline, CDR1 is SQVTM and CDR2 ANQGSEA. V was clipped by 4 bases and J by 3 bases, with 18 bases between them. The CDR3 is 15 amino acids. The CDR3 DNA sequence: TGCAGCGTTGGAGGCAGGTCGGGAGGGGACACTGAAGCTTTCTTT. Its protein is CSVGGRSGGDTEAFF.

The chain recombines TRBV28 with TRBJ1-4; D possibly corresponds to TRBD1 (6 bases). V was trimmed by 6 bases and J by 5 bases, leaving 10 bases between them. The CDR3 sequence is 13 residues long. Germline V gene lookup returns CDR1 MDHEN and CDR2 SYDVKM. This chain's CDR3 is CASRDGQNEKLFF. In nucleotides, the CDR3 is TGTGCCAGCAGGGACGGACAGAATGAAAAACTGTTTTTT.

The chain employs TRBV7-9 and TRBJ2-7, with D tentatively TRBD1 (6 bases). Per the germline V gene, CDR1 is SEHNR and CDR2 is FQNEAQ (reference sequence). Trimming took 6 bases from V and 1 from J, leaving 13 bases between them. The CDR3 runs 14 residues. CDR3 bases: TGTGCCAGCAGAGGAGGCAGGGGTTCCTACGAGCAGTACTTC. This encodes CASRGGRGSYEQYF.

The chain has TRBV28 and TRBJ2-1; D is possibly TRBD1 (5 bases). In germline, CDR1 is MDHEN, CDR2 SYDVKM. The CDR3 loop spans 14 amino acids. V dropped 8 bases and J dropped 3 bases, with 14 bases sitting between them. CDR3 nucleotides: TGTGCCAGCCGAAACAGGCCCTTCTACAATGAGCAGTTCTTC. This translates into CASRNRPFYNEQFF.

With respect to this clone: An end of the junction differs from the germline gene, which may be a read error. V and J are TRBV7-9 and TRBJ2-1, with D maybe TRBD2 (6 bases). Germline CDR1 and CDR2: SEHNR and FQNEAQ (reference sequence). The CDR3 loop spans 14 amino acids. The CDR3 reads CSSSLPGDYNEQFF. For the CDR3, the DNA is TGTTCCAGCAGCTTACCGGGGGATTACAATGAGCAGTTCTTC.

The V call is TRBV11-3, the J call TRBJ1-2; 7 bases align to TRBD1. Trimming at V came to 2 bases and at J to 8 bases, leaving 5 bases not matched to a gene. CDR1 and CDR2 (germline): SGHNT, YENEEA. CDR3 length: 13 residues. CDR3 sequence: CASSLSQGSGYTF. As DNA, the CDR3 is TGTGCCAGCAGCTTATCACAGGGGAGCGGCTACACCTTC.

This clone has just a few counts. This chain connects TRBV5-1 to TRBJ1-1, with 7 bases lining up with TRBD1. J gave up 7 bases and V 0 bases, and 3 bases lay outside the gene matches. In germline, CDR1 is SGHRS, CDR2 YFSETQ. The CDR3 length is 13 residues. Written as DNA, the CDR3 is TGCGCCAGCAGCTTGGACAGGGGCGATGAAGCTTTCTTT. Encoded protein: CASSLDRGDEAFF.

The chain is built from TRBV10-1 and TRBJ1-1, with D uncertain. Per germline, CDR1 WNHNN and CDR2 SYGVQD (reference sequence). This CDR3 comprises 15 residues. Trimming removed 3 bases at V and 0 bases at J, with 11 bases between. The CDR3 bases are TGCGCCAGCAGTGATGCTTGGCCTTTGAACACTGAAGCTTTCTTT. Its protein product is CASSDAWPLNTEAFF.

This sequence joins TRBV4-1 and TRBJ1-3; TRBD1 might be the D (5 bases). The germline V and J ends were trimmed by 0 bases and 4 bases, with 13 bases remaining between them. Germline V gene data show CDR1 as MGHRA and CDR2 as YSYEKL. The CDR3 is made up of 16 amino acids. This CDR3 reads CASSQDQGIRGNTIYF. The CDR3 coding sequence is TGCGCCAGCAGCCAAGATCAGGGAATCCGCGGAAACACCATATATTTT.

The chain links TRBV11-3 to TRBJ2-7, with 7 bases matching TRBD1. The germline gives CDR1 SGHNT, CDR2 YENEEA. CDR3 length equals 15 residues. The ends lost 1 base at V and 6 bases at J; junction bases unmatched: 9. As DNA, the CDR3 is TGTGCCAGCAGCTTAGGGGTCCAGGGGGAAGGCGAGCAGTACTTC. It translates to CASSLGVQGEGEQYF. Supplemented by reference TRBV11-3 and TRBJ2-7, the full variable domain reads EAGVVQSPRYKIIEKKQPVAFWCNPISGHNTLYWYLQNLGQGPELLIRYENEEAVDDSQLPKDRFSAERLKGVDSTLKIQPAELGDSAVYLCASSLGVQGEGEQYFGPGTRLTVT.

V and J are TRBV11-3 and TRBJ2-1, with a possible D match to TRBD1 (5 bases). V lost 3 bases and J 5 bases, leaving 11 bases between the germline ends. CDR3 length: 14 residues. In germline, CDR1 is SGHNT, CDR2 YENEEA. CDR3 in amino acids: CASSFRASNNEQFF. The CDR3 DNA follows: TGTGCCAGCAGCTTCAGGGCCTCGAACAATGAGCAGTTCTTC.

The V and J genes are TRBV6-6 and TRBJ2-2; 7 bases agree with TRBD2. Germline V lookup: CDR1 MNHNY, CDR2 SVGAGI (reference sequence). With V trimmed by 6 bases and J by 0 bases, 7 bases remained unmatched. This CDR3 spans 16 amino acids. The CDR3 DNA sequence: TGTGCCAGCAGCAATAGCGGGCCTACGAACACCGGGGAGCTGTTTTTT. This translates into CASSNSGPTNTGELFF.

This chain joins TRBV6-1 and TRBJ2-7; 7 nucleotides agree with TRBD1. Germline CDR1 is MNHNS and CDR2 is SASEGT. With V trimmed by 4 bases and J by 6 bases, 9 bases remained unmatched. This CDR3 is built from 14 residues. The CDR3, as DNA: TGTGCCAGCAGTGCCGGGACAGCCCCTTTCGAGCAGTACTTC. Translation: CASSAGTAPFEQYF.

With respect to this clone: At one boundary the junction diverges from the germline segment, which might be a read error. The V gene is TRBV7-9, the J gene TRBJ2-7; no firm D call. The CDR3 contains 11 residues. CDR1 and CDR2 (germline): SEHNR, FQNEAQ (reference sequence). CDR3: CSSSRAYEQYF. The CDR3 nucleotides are TGTTCCAGCAGCCGAGCCTACGAGCAGTACTTC.

The DNA for the CDR3 is TGCGCCAGCAGCATGTGGACGAGTAGCGACACAGATACGCAGTATTTT. Its protein is CASSMWTSSDTDTQYF. The chain recombines TRBV5-1 with TRBJ2-3; possibly TRBD2 for D (5 bases). The CDR3 extends over 16 amino acids. V was clipped by 4 bases and J by 2 bases, with 17 bases between them. The germline CDR1 and CDR2 sequences are SGHRS and YFSETQ.

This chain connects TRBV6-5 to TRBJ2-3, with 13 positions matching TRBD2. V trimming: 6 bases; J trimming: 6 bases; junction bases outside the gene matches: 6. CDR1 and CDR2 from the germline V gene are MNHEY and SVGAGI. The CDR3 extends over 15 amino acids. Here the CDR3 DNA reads TGTGCCAGCAGACGACTAGCGGGAGGATTGGATACGCAGTATTTT. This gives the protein CASRRLAGGLDTQYF.

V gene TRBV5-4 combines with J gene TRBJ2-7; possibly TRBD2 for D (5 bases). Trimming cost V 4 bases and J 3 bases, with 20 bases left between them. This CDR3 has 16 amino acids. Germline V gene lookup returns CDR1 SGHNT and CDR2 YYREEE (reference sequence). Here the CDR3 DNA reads TGTGCCAGCAGCCCCCCAGGTGGGCTGAGGGACTACGAGCAGTACTTC. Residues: CASSPPGGLRDYEQYF.

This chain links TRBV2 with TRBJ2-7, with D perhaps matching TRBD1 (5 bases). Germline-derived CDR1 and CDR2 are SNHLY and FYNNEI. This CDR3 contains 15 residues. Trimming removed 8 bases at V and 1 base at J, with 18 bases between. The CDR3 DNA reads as TGTGCCAGCTCGGCAGGGCAGGCCGATTCCTACGAGCAGTACTTC. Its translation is CASSAGQADSYEQYF.